What follows describes a single TCR beta chain. What this receptor recognizes is not known. No much larger clone is present one base from it, and per-base qualities are unavailable. Libraries were made using 5' RACE. TCRdb names Illumina HiSeq 2000 as the instrument used. A universal primer binding site was added through template switching, and the final cDNA carried a unique molecular identifier so that TCR cDNA molecules could be counted accurately. First-strand cDNA for TCR alpha and beta chains was synthesized from specific primers in the conserved constant-segment region. Each cDNA library was double barcoded, with a SMART-Mk sample barcode plus Illumina barcodes, to control for contamination. TruSeq adapter sequences, together with Illumina sample barcodes, were added in two successive PCR steps. The Illumina HiSeq platform was used with custom primers to sequence TCR alpha and beta cDNA libraries. Regarding the original processing steps: Unique molecular identifiers were extracted from raw reads with MiGEC, and CDR3 positions were determined with MiXCR. Recombination models were inferred per individual with the repgenHMM and IGoR tools using an EM algorithm. Shared clonotypes were analyzed with the tcR package in R, and sharing was normalized by the product of cloneset sizes. To study raw recombination free of thymic and clonal selection effects, out-of-frame nonproductive sequences were analyzed. The public reads were quality trimmed at Q25 with fastp and then assembled into clones with MiXCR by TCRdb, keeping productive beta chains. Rows with one shared CDR3 protein collapse into an entry with the most common genes and DNA. The V and J calls come from TCRdb's annotation, not from the publication. This sample is represented by around 1.7 million distinct CDR3 sequences; more than 30% of them were singletons. The ten biggest clones cover around 0.3% of the sample.

This record comes from a study of identical twins listed by TCRdb under 2016. Background on the whole study: To test whether fetal clonotypes persist, this study deep-sequenced TCR alpha and beta repertoires from monozygotic twins, from unrelated adults of various ages, and from cord blood. To rule out contamination, the twin experiments were replicated at different times with different library preparation protocols.

Only healthy Caucasian donors were included. Study-wide conclusions, independent of this receptor: Because the same donors could not be followed over many years, the conclusions relied on cross-sectional statistical analysis. In beta out-of-frame sequences, excess twin sharing was weaker, because having fewer shared sequences lowered the signal-to-noise ratio. Compared with coincidental sharing between unrelated individuals, out-of-frame TCR alpha sequences shared between twins showed an excess of sequences with low generation probability. Invariant T cells such as MAIT and iNKT could partly confound zero-insertion analyses, although diverse VJ usage argued against such confounding for most clonotypes. Fewer insertions were carried by abundant cord blood beta clonotypes; a weaker similar trend was observed in young adult naive repertoires, while no such trend was observed in memory repertoires. In monozygotic twins, recombination models systematically underestimated out-of-frame TCR alpha sharing, but the models matched the sharing seen between unrelated individuals.

V is pared back by 0 bases and J by 1 base, with 10 bases lying between the germline termini. CDR1 and CDR2 are drawn from the germline V gene: SGHRS, YFSETQ. Counted from cysteine to phenylalanine, this CDR3 has 15 amino acids. Here the CDR3 DNA is all that survives: 45 bases in frame from base 1. The source material was cord blood. The TCR comes from a newborn girl in good health. The chain was built from TRBV5-1 and TRBJ1-1, and possibly TRBD1, on 5 matching bases. The nucleotides are TGCGCCAGCAGCTTGGAAGGGGTTCGGAACACTGAAGCTTTCTTT. This gives the protein CASSLEGVRNTEAFF. With the portions outside the CDR3 filled from the reference TRBV5-1 and TRBJ1-1 genes, the complete variable region becomes KAGVTQTPRYLIKTRGQQVTLSCSPISGHRSVSWYQQTPGQGLQFLFEYFSETQRNKGNFPGRFSGRQFSNSRSEMNVSTLELGDSALYLCASSLEGVRNTEAFFGQGTRLTVV.